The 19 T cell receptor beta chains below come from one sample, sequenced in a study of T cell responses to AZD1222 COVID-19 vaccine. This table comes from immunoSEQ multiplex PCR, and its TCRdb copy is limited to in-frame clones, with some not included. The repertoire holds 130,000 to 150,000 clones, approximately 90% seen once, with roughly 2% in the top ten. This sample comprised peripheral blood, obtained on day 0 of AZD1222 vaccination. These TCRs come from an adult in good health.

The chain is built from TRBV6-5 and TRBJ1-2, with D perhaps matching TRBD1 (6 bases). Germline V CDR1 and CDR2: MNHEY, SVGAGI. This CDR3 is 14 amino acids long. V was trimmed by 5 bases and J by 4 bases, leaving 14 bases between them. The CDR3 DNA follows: TGTGCCAGCAGTCGACAGGAGTCGGGCTATGGCTACACCTTC. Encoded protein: CASSRQESGYGYTF.

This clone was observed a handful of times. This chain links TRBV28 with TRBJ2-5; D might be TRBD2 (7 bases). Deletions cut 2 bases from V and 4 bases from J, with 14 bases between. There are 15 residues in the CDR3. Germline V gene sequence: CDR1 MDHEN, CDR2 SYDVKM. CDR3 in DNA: TGTGCCAGCAGTTTAGTGGGGGGGCGAGGAGAGACCCAGTACTTC. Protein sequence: CASSLVGGRGETQYF.

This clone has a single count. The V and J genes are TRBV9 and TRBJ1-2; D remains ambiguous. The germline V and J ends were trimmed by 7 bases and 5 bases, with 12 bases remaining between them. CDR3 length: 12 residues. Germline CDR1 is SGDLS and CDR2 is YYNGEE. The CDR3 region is CASGRGGYGYTF. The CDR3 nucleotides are TGTGCCAGCGGCCGAGGTGGGTATGGCTACACCTTC.

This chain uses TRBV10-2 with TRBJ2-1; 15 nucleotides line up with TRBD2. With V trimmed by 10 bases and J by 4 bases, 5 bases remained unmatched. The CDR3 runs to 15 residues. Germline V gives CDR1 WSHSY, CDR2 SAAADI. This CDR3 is CAIRTSGGAYNEQFF. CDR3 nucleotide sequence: TGCGCCATCAGGACTAGCGGGGGGGCTTACAATGAGCAGTTCTTC.

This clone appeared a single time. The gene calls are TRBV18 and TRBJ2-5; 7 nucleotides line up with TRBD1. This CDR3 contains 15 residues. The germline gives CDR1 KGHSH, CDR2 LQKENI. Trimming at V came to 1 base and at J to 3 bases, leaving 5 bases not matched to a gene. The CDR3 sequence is CASSPQGAFKETQYF. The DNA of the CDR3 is TGTGCCAGCTCACCACAGGGGGCTTTTAAAGAGACCCAGTACTTC. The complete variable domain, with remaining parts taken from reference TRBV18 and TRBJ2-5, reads NAGVMQNPRHLVRRRGQEARLRCSPMKGHSHVYWYRQLPEEGLKFMVYLQKENIIDESGMPKERFSAEFPKEGPSILRIQQVVRGDSAAYFCASSPQGAFKETQYFGPGTRLLVL.

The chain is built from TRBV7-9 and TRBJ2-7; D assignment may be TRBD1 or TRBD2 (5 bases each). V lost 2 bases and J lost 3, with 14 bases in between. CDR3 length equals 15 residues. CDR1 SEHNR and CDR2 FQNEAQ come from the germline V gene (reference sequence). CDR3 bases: TGTGCCAGCAGCTTAAGGGGACGCACAGACTACGAGCAGTACTTC. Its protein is CASSLRGRTDYEQYF. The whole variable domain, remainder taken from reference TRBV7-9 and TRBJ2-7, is DTGVSQNPRHKITKRGQNVTFRCDPISEHNRLYWYRQTLGQGPEFLTYFQNEAQLEKSRLLSDRFSAERPKGSFSTLEIQRTEQGDSAMYLCASSLRGRTDYEQYFGPGTRLTVT.

This chain's CDR3 is CASSLAGVGSPLHF. CDR3 coding DNA: TGTGCCAGCAGCTTAGCGGGGGTTGGCTCACCCCTCCACTTT. This chain links TRBV11-2 with TRBJ1-6; tentatively, D is TRBD1 (5 bases). Trimming left V 1 base short and J 10 bases short, with 11 bases between. The V gene's germline CDR1 is SGHAT and CDR2 FQNNGV. The CDR3 is 14 amino acids.

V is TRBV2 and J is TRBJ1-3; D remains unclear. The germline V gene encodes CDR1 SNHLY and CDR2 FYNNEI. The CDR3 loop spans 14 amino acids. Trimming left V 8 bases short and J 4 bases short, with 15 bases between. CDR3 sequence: CASRWRVKGNTIYF. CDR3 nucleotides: TGTGCCAGCCGTTGGAGGGTCAAAGGAAACACCATATATTTT. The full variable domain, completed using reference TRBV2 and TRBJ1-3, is EPEVTQTPSHQVTQMGQEVILRCVPISNHLYFYWYRQILGQKVEFLVSFYNNEISEKSEIFDDQFSVERPDGSNFTLKIRSTKLEDSAMYFCASRWRVKGNTIYFGEGSWLTVV.

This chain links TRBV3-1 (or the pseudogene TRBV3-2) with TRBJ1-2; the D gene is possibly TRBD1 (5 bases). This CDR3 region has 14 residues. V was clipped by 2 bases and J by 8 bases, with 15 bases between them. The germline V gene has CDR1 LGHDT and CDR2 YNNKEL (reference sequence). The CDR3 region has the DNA TGTGCCAGCAGCCAAATCCGGTCCGGGGCCGGCTACACCTTC. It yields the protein CASSQIRSGAGYTF.

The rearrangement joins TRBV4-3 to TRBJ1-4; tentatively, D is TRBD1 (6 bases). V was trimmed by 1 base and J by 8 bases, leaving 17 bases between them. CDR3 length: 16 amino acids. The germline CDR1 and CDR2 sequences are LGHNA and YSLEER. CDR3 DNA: TGCGCCAGCAGCCAAGTGCCTTTGGGGAGGGGGGAAAAACTGTTTTTT. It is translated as CASSQVPLGRGEKLFF.

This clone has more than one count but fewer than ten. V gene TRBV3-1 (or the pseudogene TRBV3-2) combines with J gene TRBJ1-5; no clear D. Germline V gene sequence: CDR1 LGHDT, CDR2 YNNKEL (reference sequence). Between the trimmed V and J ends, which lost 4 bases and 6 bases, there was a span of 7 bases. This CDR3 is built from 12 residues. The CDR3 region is CASSPRGQPQHF. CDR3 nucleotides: TGTGCCAGCAGCCCCCGCGGTCAGCCCCAGCATTTT.

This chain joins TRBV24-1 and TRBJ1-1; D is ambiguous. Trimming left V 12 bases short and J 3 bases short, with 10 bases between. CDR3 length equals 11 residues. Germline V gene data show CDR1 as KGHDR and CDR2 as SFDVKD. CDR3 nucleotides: TGTGCCTCGAGGACGTACACTGAAGCTTTCTTT. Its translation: CASRTYTEAFF.

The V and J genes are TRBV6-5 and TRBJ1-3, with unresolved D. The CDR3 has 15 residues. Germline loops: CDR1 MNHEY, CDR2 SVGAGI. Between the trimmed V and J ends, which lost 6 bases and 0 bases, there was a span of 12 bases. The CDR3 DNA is TGTGCCAGCAGCCCGTGGGGTAGCTCTGGAAACACCATATATTTT. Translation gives CASSPWGSSGNTIYF.

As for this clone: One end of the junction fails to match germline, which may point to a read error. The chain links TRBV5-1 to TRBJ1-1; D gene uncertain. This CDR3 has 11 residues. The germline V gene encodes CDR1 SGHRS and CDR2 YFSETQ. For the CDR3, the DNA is TGCGCCAGCAGTTTGGACTCTGAAGCTTTCTTT. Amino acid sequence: CASSLDSEAFF.

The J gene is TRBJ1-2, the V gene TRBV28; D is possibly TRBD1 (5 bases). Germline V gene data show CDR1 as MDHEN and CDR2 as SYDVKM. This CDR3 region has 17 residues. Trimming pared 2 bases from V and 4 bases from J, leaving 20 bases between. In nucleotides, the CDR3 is TGTGCCAGCAGTTTAGAACCGGGACGGGTTCTCCTCTATGGCTACACCTTC. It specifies CASSLEPGRVLLYGYTF.

The CDR3 DNA is TGTGCCAGCAGCTTAGGACGGCGTGGCACTGAAGCTTTCTTT. Its protein product is CASSLGRRGTEAFF. This sequence joins TRBV11-3 and TRBJ1-1; D ambiguous. The CDR3 runs to 14 residues. Germline V CDR1 and CDR2: SGHNT, YENEEA. Trimming left V 1 base short and J 4 bases short, with 10 bases between.

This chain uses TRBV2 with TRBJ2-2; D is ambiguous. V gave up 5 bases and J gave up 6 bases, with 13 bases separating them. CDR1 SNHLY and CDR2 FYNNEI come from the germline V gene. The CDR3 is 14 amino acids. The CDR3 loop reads CASSPNTVAGELFF. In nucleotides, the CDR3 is TGTGCCAGCAGTCCTAATACGGTCGCCGGGGAGCTGTTTTTT.

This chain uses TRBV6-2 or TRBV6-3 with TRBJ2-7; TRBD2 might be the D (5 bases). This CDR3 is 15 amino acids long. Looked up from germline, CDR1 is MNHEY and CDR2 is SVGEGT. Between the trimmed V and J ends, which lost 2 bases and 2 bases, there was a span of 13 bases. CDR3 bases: TGTGCCAGCAGTTACCTAGCCCCAATGGCCTACGAGCAGTACTTC. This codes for CASSYLAPMAYEQYF.

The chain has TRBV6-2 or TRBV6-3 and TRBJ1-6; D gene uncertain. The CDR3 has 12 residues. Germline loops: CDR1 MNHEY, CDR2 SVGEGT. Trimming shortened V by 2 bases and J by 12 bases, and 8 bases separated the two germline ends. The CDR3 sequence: CASSYPTLPLHF. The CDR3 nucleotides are TGTGCCAGCAGTTACCCGACCCTACCCCTCCACTTT.